This T cell receptor (beta chain) comes out of a study of cytomegalovirus exposure and HLA in healthy donors. It was with 60 Vbeta and 13 Jbeta primers that the PCR ran. Sequencing used immunoSEQ multiplex PCR; TCRdb keeps in-frame clones, though not all of them. The sample has around 150,000 clones, roughly 74% seen once. The length of the CDR3 is 11 residues. Trimming shortened V by 0 bases and J by 6 bases, and 3 bases separated the two germline ends. Per the germline V gene, CDR1 is DFQATT and CDR2 is SNEGSKA (reference sequence). The table lists this clone with a few counts. The source is a woman aged 35 to 49 in good health and CMV-seropositive. Material: PBMCs. V is TRBV20-1 and J is TRBJ2-1; no definite D call. The CDR3 loop reads CSARDSNEQFF. The CDR3 bases are TGCAGTGCTAGAGATAGCAATGAGCAGTTCTTC.